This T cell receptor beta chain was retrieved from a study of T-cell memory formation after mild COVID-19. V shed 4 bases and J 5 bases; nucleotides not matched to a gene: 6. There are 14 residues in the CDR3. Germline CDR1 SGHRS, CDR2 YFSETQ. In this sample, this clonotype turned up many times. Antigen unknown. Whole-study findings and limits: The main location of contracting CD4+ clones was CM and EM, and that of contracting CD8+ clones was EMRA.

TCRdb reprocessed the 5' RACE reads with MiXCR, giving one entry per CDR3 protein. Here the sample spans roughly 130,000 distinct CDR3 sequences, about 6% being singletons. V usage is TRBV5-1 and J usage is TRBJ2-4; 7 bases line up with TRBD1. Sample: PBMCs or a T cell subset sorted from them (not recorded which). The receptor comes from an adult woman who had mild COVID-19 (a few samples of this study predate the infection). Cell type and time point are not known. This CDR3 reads CASSPTTGQNIQYF. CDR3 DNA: TGCGCCAGCAGCCCTACGACAGGGCAAAACATTCAGTACTTC.